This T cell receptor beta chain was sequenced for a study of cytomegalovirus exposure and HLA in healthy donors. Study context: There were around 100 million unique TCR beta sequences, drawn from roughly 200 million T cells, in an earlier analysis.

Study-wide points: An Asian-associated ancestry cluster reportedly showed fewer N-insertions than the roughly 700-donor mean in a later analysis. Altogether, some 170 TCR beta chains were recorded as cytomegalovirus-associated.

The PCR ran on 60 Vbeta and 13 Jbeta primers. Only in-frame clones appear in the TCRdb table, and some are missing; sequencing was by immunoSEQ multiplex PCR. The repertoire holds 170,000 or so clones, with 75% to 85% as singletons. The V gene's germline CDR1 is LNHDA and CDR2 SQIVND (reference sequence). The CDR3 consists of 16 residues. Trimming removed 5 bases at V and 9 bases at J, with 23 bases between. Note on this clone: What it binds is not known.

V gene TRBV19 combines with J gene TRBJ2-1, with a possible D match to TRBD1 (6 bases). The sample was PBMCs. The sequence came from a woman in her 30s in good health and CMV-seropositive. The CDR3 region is CASSSRDTLLLSEQFF. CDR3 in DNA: TGTGCCAGTAGTTCCCGGGACACCCTTCTTTTAAGTGAGCAGTTCTTC.